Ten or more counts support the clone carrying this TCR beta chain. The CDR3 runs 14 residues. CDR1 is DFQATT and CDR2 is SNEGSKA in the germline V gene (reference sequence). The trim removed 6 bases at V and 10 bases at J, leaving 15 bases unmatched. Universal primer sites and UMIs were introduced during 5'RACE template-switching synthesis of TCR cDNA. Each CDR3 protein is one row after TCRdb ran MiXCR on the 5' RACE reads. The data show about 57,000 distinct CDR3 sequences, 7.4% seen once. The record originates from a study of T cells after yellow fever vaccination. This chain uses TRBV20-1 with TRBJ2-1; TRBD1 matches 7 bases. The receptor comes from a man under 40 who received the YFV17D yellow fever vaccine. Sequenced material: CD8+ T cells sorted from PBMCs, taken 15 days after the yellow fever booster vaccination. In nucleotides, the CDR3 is TGCAGTGCCACTAATCGTGGTACGGGACAGGAGCAGTTCTTC. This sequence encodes CSATNRGTGQEQFF.